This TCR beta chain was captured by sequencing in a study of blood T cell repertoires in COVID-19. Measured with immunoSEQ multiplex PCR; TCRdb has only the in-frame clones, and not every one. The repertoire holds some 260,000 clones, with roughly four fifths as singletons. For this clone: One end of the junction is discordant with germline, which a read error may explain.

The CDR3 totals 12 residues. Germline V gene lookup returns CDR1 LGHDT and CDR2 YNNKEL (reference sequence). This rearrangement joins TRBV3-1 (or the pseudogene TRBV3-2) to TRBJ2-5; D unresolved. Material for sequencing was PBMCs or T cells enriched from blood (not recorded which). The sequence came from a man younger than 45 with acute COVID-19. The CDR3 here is CATQRTRETQYF. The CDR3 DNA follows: TGCGCCACCCAGCGAACGCGCGAGACCCAGTACTTC.